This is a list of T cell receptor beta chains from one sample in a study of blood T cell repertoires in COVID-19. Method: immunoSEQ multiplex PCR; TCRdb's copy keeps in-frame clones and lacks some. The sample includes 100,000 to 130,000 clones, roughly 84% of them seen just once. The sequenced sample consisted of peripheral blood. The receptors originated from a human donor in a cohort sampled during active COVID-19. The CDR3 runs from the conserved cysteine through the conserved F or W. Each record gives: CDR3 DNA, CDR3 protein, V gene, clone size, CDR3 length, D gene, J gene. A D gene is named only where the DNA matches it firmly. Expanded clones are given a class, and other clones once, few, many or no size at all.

CDR3nt: TGTGCCAGCAACCAGGGACAAGAGACCCAGTACTTC
CDR3aa: CASNQGQETQYF
v_gene: TRBV2
abundance: .
len: 12
d_gene: .
j_gene: TRBJ2-5

CDR3nt: TGTGCTAGTGCCCCCCTAGCGGGAAGCTCCTACAATGAGCAGTTCTTC
CDR3aa: CASAPLAGSSYNEQFF
v_gene: TRBV12-5
abundance: .
len: 16
d_gene: TRBD2
j_gene: TRBJ2-1

CDR3nt: TGTGCCAGCAGCTTAGGAGCCAGCGGGAGGGTCACCGGGGAGCTGTTTTTT
CDR3aa: CASSLGASGRVTGELFF
v_gene: TRBV7-2
abundance: .
len: 17
d_gene: TRBD2
j_gene: TRBJ2-2

CDR3nt: TGCAGCGCCTCCGGGACTAGCGACACCGGGGAGCTGTTTTTT
CDR3aa: CSASGTSDTGELFF
v_gene: TRBV29-1
abundance: .
len: 14
d_gene: TRBD2
j_gene: TRBJ2-2

CDR3nt: TGTGCCACGGACAGCCAAATGTCCTACGAGCAGTACTTC
CDR3aa: CATDSQMSYEQYF
v_gene: TRBV28
abundance: .
len: 13
d_gene: .
j_gene: TRBJ2-7

CDR3nt: TGTGCCAGCAGCCCCCAGGGGGGACCTCCGCGTTCCTACGAGCAGTACTTC
CDR3aa: CASSPQGGPPRSYEQYF
v_gene: TRBV3-1/TRBV3-2
abundance: few
len: 17
d_gene: .
j_gene: TRBJ2-7

CDR3nt: TGTGCCAGCAGTAGCGGGAGGGCCTCCTTCCTAACAAACTACGAGCAGTACTTC
CDR3aa: CASSSGRASFLTNYEQYF
v_gene: TRBV27
abundance: .
len: 18
d_gene: TRBD2
j_gene: TRBJ2-7

CDR3nt: TGCGCCAGCAGCGTTGACAGGGGAAACACTGAAGCTTTCTTT
CDR3aa: CASSVDRGNTEAFF
v_gene: TRBV5-1
abundance: .
len: 14
d_gene: TRBD1
j_gene: TRBJ1-1

CDR3nt: TGTGCCAGCAGTGAGACACCTACAGATACGCAGTATTTT
CDR3aa: CASSETPTDTQYF
v_gene: TRBV25-1
abundance: .
len: 13
d_gene: .
j_gene: TRBJ2-3

CDR3nt: TGTGCCAGCAGCGCTAGATTTGGCCTGAGCTCCTACAATGAGCAGTTCTTC
CDR3aa: CASSARFGLSSYNEQFF
v_gene: TRBV9
abundance: .
len: 17
d_gene: .
j_gene: TRBJ2-1

CDR3nt: TGTGCCAGCTCACGCCAGGGATGGGACTATGGCTACACCTTC
CDR3aa: CASSRQGWDYGYTF
v_gene: TRBV18
abundance: .
len: 14
d_gene: .
j_gene: TRBJ1-2

CDR3nt: TGTGCCAGCAGCTTAAAAGCCGGGACAGGGGGGTTGAACACTGAAGCTTTCTTT
CDR3aa: CASSLKAGTGGLNTEAFF
v_gene: TRBV7-2
abundance: .
len: 18
d_gene: TRBD1
j_gene: TRBJ1-1

CDR3nt: TGTGCCAGCAGCTTAGGGGCGATGAGCTCTGGAAACACCATATATTTT
CDR3aa: CASSLGAMSSGNTIYF
v_gene: TRBV7-9
abundance: .
len: 16
d_gene: .
j_gene: TRBJ1-3

CDR3nt: TGTGCCAGCAGCCAAAGCGGGGCCTCCTATGGCTACACCTTC
CDR3aa: CASSQSGASYGYTF
v_gene: TRBV3-1/TRBV3-2
abundance: .
len: 14
d_gene: .
j_gene: TRBJ1-2

CDR3nt: TGTGCCATTTCAGGACAGGGGGCTGGAGAGACCCAGTACTTC
CDR3aa: CAISGQGAGETQYF
v_gene: TRBV10-3
abundance: .
len: 14
d_gene: TRBD1
j_gene: TRBJ2-5

CDR3nt: TGTGCCAGCAGTCCCGGGACTAGCGGGACTAGTGAGCAGTTCTTC
CDR3aa: CASSPGTSGTSEQFF
v_gene: TRBV9
abundance: .
len: 15
d_gene: TRBD2
j_gene: TRBJ2-1

CDR3nt: TGTGCCTGGAGTAGGGGCAGCTCTAGCAATCAGCCCCAGCATTTT
CDR3aa: CAWSRGSSSNQPQHF
v_gene: TRBV30
abundance: few
len: 15
d_gene: .
j_gene: TRBJ1-5

CDR3nt: TGTGCCAGCCTACCGGGACAGGCGACCTACGAGCAGTACTTC
CDR3aa: CASLPGQATYEQYF
v_gene: TRBV2
abundance: once
len: 14
d_gene: TRBD1
j_gene: TRBJ2-7

CDR3nt: TGTGCCAGCAGCCCCTCTCTTGACACCATATATTTT
CDR3aa: CASSPSLDTIYF
v_gene: TRBV7-9
abundance: few
len: 12
d_gene: .
j_gene: TRBJ1-3

CDR3nt: TGTGCCAGCAGCTGGGGGCGTGGTCAAGAGACCCAGTACTTC
CDR3aa: CASSWGRGQETQYF
v_gene: TRBV7-2
abundance: .
len: 14
d_gene: .
j_gene: TRBJ2-5

CDR3nt: TGTGCCAGCAGCCAGGGGACTAGCGCGTTATCCTACGAGCAGTACTTC
CDR3aa: CASSQGTSALSYEQYF
v_gene: TRBV4-2
abundance: .
len: 16
d_gene: TRBD2
j_gene: TRBJ2-7

CDR3nt: TGTGCCAGCAGTTACGTCGGAGGACCCTACGAGCAGTACTTC
CDR3aa: CASSYVGGPYEQYF
v_gene: TRBV6-2/TRBV6-3
abundance: .
len: 14
d_gene: .
j_gene: TRBJ2-7

CDR3nt: TGTGCCACCAGCAGAGGGTGGGGAGGGGAAAGTCAGCCCCAGCATTTT
CDR3aa: CATSRGWGGESQPQHF
v_gene: TRBV15
abundance: once
len: 16
d_gene: .
j_gene: TRBJ1-5

CDR3nt: TGTGCCAGCACACTATTTTTGTTGTTCAATGAGCAGTTCTTC
CDR3aa: CASTLFLLFNEQFF
v_gene: TRBV7-9
abundance: few
len: 14
d_gene: .
j_gene: TRBJ2-1

CDR3nt: TGTGCCTGGAGTCTGACAGCTAATGAAAAACTGTTTTTT
CDR3aa: CAWSLTANEKLFF
v_gene: TRBV30
abundance: .
len: 13
d_gene: .
j_gene: TRBJ1-4

CDR3nt: TGCGCCAGCAGCCAATCCCTACTTGAAAACATTCAGTACTTC
CDR3aa: CASSQSLLENIQYF
v_gene: TRBV4-1
abundance: .
len: 14
d_gene: .
j_gene: TRBJ2-4

CDR3nt: TGTGCCAGTAGTATCGCGGGGGGTAAAGATACGCAGTATTTT
CDR3aa: CASSIAGGKDTQYF
v_gene: TRBV19
abundance: .
len: 14
d_gene: TRBD2
j_gene: TRBJ2-3

CDR3nt: TGTGCCAGCAATCCGACAGGGTCTAATTCACCCCTCCACTTT
CDR3aa: CASNPTGSNSPLHF
v_gene: TRBV6-6
abundance: .
len: 14
d_gene: TRBD1
j_gene: TRBJ1-6

CDR3nt: TGTGCCAGCAGCCAAGCGGGAGGGACTAGCGGGAGATCCGGGGAGCTGTTTTTT
CDR3aa: CASSQAGGTSGRSGELFF
v_gene: TRBV2
abundance: .
len: 18
d_gene: TRBD2
j_gene: TRBJ2-2

CDR3nt: TGTGCCAGCAGCCCTCGTCTTAACACTGAAGCTTTCTTT
CDR3aa: CASSPRLNTEAFF
v_gene: TRBV7-3
abundance: .
len: 13
d_gene: .
j_gene: TRBJ1-1

CDR3nt: TGTGCCAGCAGTTCAGGCAGGGGGATCTACGAGCAGTACTTC
CDR3aa: CASSSGRGIYEQYF
v_gene: TRBV27
abundance: .
len: 14
d_gene: TRBD1
j_gene: TRBJ2-7

CDR3nt: TGCGCCAGCAGCCAAGAAGGGGGCGCTAGTGGCTACACCTTC
CDR3aa: CASSQEGGASGYTF
v_gene: TRBV4-3
abundance: few
len: 14
d_gene: TRBD1
j_gene: TRBJ1-2

CDR3nt: TGCAGTGCCCCGTCTGCCTACGAGCAGTACTTC
CDR3aa: CSAPSAYEQYF
v_gene: TRBV20-1
abundance: .
len: 11
d_gene: .
j_gene: TRBJ2-7

CDR3nt: TGTGCCAGCAGCCTAAACCGGGACTCCTATAATTCACCCCTCCACTTT
CDR3aa: CASSLNRDSYNSPLHF
v_gene: TRBV3-1/TRBV3-2
abundance: .
len: 16
d_gene: .
j_gene: TRBJ1-6

CDR3nt: TGTGCCAGCAGCTTAGGGGGCGGGGCGAACACCGGGGAGCTGTTTTTT
CDR3aa: CASSLGGGANTGELFF
v_gene: TRBV7-2
abundance: .
len: 16
d_gene: .
j_gene: TRBJ2-2

CDR3nt: TGTGCCAGCAGCGTAGCGGGAGCTCGGACAGATACGCAGTATTTT
CDR3aa: CASSVAGARTDTQYF
v_gene: TRBV9
abundance: .
len: 15
d_gene: .
j_gene: TRBJ2-3

CDR3nt: TGTGCCAGCAGCTTAGAGGTTTCCGGGACTAGCAATGAGCAGTTCTTC
CDR3aa: CASSLEVSGTSNEQFF
v_gene: TRBV7-2
abundance: .
len: 16
d_gene: TRBD2
j_gene: TRBJ2-1

CDR3nt: TGTGCCAGCACCACTCCGGGTTCCAACACCGGGGAGCTGTTTTTT
CDR3aa: CASTTPGSNTGELFF
v_gene: TRBV5-6
abundance: .
len: 15
d_gene: .
j_gene: TRBJ2-2

CDR3nt: TGTGCCAGCAGCTTAATTCAGGGTGGGAATGAGCAGTTCTTC
CDR3aa: CASSLIQGGNEQFF
v_gene: TRBV7-3
abundance: .
len: 14
d_gene: .
j_gene: TRBJ2-1

CDR3nt: TGTGCCAGCAGTCCGCCCGTGCAGCGGGGTTCTAGCACAGATACGCAGTATTTT
CDR3aa: CASSPPVQRGSSTDTQYF
v_gene: TRBV28
abundance: .
len: 18
d_gene: TRBD2
j_gene: TRBJ2-3

CDR3nt: TGTGCCTGGAGGGGGGGTGGCTACACCTTC
CDR3aa: CAWRGGGYTF
v_gene: TRBV30
abundance: .
len: 10
d_gene: .
j_gene: TRBJ1-2

CDR3nt: TGCGCCAGCAGCATACGACCCCAACAGGGGGACACTGAAGCTTTCTTT
CDR3aa: CASSIRPQQGDTEAFF
v_gene: TRBV5-1
abundance: .
len: 16
d_gene: TRBD1
j_gene: TRBJ1-1

CDR3nt: TGTGCCAGAATAAACTCGGACAGGCATAATTCACCCCTCCACTTT
CDR3aa: CARINSDRHNSPLHF
v_gene: TRBV25-1
abundance: .
len: 15
d_gene: TRBD1
j_gene: TRBJ1-6

CDR3nt: TGCGCCAGCAGCGGCCGACTAGCGGGGAACCCCTACGAGCAGTACTTC
CDR3aa: CASSGRLAGNPYEQYF
v_gene: TRBV5-1
abundance: once
len: 16
d_gene: TRBD2
j_gene: TRBJ2-7

CDR3nt: TGTGCCAGCAGTTTGTTGGGGAGCGCGAACACCGGGGAGCTGTTTTTT
CDR3aa: CASSLLGSANTGELFF
v_gene: TRBV28
abundance: many
len: 16
d_gene: .
j_gene: TRBJ2-2

CDR3nt: TGCAGTGCTAGTCTGGCGGGAGCGTCGTATGAGCAGTTCTTC
CDR3aa: CSASLAGASYEQFF
v_gene: TRBV20-1
abundance: .
len: 14
d_gene: TRBD2
j_gene: TRBJ2-1

CDR3nt: TGTGCCTGCGGGGACATGGTGAACACTGAAGCTTTCTTT
CDR3aa: CACGDMVNTEAFF
v_gene: TRBV30
abundance: .
len: 13
d_gene: .
j_gene: TRBJ1-1

CDR3nt: TGTGCCACACAGGGGGCGACTGAGACCCAGTACTTC
CDR3aa: CATQGATETQYF
v_gene: TRBV10-3
abundance: .
len: 12
d_gene: TRBD1
j_gene: TRBJ2-5